The 10 T cell receptor beta chains given below trace back to one sample, sequenced in a study of spatial heterogeneity in lung cancer. As for time point: blood at routine non-recurrence follow-up after resection. TCRdb re-called the 5' RACE reads with MiXCR, one entry per CDR3 protein. The sample has roughly 71,000 distinct CDR3 sequences; 7.5% to 10% are singletons. Sequencing was performed on PBMCs, taken at follow-up. The origin of the receptors is a female donor with early-stage non-small cell lung cancer.

This clonotype was picked up many times. This chain joins TRBV6-5 and TRBJ2-7; the match to TRBD1 covers 10 bases. Trimming took 10 bases from V and 0 from J; bases not matched to a gene: 12. This CDR3 comprises 16 residues. The germline CDR1 and CDR2 sequences are MNHEY and SVGAGI. CDR3 loop: CATKRDRGPFSYEQYF. Written as DNA, the CDR3 is TGTGCCACCAAGAGGGACAGGGGCCCCTTCTCCTACGAGCAGTACTTC.

This clonotype was counted many times. This chain links TRBV5-1 with TRBJ1-6; 7 nucleotides match TRBD1. The V gene end was trimmed by 8 bases and the J gene end by 10 bases; junction bases not matched to a gene: 6. The germline V gene encodes CDR1 SGHRS and CDR2 YFSETQ. The CDR3 has 12 amino acids. CDR3 sequence (DNA): TGCGCCAGTAAAACAGGGGAATCACCCCTCCACTTT. Its protein product is CASKTGESPLHF.

The table lists this clonotype with a few counts. The rearrangement joins TRBV7-9 to TRBJ2-7, with D hard to call. The CDR3 has 12 residues. V lost 6 bases and J lost 2, with 8 bases in between. Germline values: CDR1 SEHNR, CDR2 FQNEAQ (reference sequence). In DNA form, the CDR3 reads TGTGCCAGCAGTTTAACCCCCTACGAGCAGTACTTC. Its translation is CASSLTPYEQYF.

As for this clonotype: This clone may be a read error of a much larger clone one base away. The V and J genes are TRBV2 and TRBJ1-5; no reliable D call. This CDR3 is 14 amino acids long. The germline CDR1 and CDR2 sequences are SNHLY and FYNNEI. CDR3 sequence reads: CASSASISNQSQHF. The CDR3, as DNA: TGTGCCAGCAGTGCCTCAATTAGCAATCAGTCCCAGCATTTT.

The table lists this clonotype with many counts. The gene calls are TRBV7-3 and TRBJ2-7; no clear D. Germline assignment: CDR1 SGHTA and CDR2 FQGTGA. V was pared by 3 bases and J by 3 bases, with 12 bases between. The CDR3 has 14 amino acids. The CDR3 coding sequence is TGTGCCAGCAGCTTGACACCTACCAACTACGAGCAGTACTTC. Translation: CASSLTPTNYEQYF.

This clonotype was observed at least ten times. The rearrangement uses TRBV9 and TRBJ2-7, with TRBD1 matching over 9 bases. V lost 4 bases, J lost 5 bases, and 10 bases stayed unmatched. In germline, CDR1 is SGDLS, CDR2 YYNGEE. This CDR3 contains 15 residues. The CDR3 DNA sequence: TGTGCCAGCAGCCCCCCCGGGACAGGGTCCCACGAGCAGTACTTC. This gives the protein CASSPPGTGSHEQYF. The full variable domain, completed using reference TRBV9 and TRBJ2-7, is DSGVTQTPKHLITATGQRVTLRCSPRSGDLSVYWYQQSLDQGLQFLIQYYNGEERAKGNILERFSAQQFPDLHSELNLSSLELGDSALYFCASSPPGTGSHEQYFGPGTRLTVT.

Notes on this clonotype: A read error may be the cause here, since a much bigger clone is one base away. V usage is TRBV7-9 and J usage is TRBJ2-5; D call uncertain. From germline, CDR1 is SEHNR and CDR2 FQNEAQ (reference sequence). The CDR3 consists of 15 residues. CDR3 loop: CDSSLLAWVQETQYF. CDR3 coding DNA: TGTGACAGCAGCTTACTCGCCTGGGTCCAAGAGACCCAGTACTTC.

This clonotype was seen ten or more times. This rearrangement joins TRBV11-2 to TRBJ2-1; 13 nucleotides line up with TRBD2. V shed 4 bases, J shed 8 bases, and the junction held 8 bases outside the gene matches. CDR1 is SGHAT, CDR2 FQNNGV, per germline. The CDR3 extends over 16 amino acids. The CDR3 sequence: CASSSVTSGRADEQFF. The CDR3 DNA is TGTGCCAGCAGCTCAGTTACTAGCGGGAGGGCCGATGAGCAGTTCTTC.

The chain is built from TRBV5-1 and TRBJ1-1; a possible D gene is TRBD1 (6 bases). CDR1 is SGHRS, CDR2 YFSETQ, per germline. V lost 0 bases to trimming and J lost 2 bases, with 11 bases between them. CDR3 length equals 15 residues. As DNA, the CDR3 is TGCGCCAGCAGCTTGGACGGGGGGACAAACACTGAAGCTTTCTTT. Translated: CASSLDGGTNTEAFF.

This clonotype was observed at least ten times. This rearrangement joins TRBV27 to TRBJ2-3, with unresolved D. The V end lost 0 bases, the J end lost 4 bases, and 8 bases lay between the germline ends. This CDR3 contains 14 residues. Germline values: CDR1 MNHEY, CDR2 SMNVEV (reference sequence). CDR3 bases: TGTGCCAGCAGTTTATCGCCCGGGCCAGATACGCAGTATTTT. Translating it yields CASSLSPGPDTQYF.